This TCR beta chain was observed in a study of cytomegalovirus exposure and HLA in healthy donors. Background on the study: The 90 to 150 validation repertoires, a later analysis reported, used the same platform as the 666 first-cohort repertoires.

Here immunoSEQ multiplex PCR was the method, and the copy in TCRdb shows in-frame clones only, minus some. The sample includes under 150,000 clones, around 87% of them seen just once. J gave up 2 bases and V 5 bases, and 3 bases lay outside the gene matches. The CDR3 runs 15 residues. The germline gives CDR1 SGHNT, CDR2 YENEEA. The donors formed part of the approximately 130-subject validation cohort, distinct from the roughly 700-subject first cohort. In its sample, this clone was seen once. Its antigen is undetermined. Regarding the study as a whole: Associated with cytomegalovirus, according to the listing, were 170 or so TCR beta chains. Most observed TCR sequences were rare, whereas some public TCRs were detected in many donors.

The gene calls are TRBV11-3 and TRBJ2-7; 13 nucleotides line up with TRBD2. Input material: PBMCs. This receptor was taken from a man aged 18 to 30 in good health and CMV-seropositive. The CDR3 loop is CASSLLAGGAYEQYF. The CDR3 nucleotides read TGTGCCAGCAGCCTACTAGCGGGAGGGGCCTACGAGCAGTACTTC.